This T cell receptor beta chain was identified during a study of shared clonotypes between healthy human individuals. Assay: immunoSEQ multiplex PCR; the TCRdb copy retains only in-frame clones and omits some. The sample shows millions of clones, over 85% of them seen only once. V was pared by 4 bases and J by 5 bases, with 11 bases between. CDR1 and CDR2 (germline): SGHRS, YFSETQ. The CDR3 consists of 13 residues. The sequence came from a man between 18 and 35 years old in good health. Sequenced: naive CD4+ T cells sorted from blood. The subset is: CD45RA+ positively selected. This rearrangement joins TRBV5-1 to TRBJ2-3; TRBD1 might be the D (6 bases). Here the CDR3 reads CASSPLGGDTQYF. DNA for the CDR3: TGCGCCAGCAGCCCCCTAGGGGGAGATACGCAGTATTTT.